This T cell receptor beta chain emerged from a study of blood T cell repertoires in COVID-19. The trim removed 5 bases at V and 4 bases at J, leaving 3 bases unmatched. CDR1 SNHLY and CDR2 FYNNEI come from the germline V gene. The CDR3 consists of 14 residues. How the authors handled the data: For nucleated cells, counts were estimated from reference gene primer amplification. Using immunoSEQ multiplex PCR, the repertoire was profiled, and TCRdb retains in-frame clones only, with some absent. V and J calls and clone size come straight from that table; D and trimming were deduced from the DNA. In the table there are a few hundred thousand clones, around four fifths of which are singletons.

The V gene is TRBV2, the J gene TRBJ2-5, with 11 bases aligning to TRBD1. This clonotype was obtained from a man in his sixties who had recovered from COVID-19. Sequencing was carried out using peripheral blood. CDR3 DNA sequence: TGTGCCAGCAGTCGGACAGGGGGCAGAGAGACCCAGTACTTC. Its translation: CASSRTGGRETQYF.